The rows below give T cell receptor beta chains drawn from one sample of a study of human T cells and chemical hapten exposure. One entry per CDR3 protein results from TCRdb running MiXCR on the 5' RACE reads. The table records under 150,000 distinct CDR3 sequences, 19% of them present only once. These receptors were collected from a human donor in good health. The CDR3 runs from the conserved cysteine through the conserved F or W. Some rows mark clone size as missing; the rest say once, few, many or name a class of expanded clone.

CASSLEDYTQYF,TRBV5-1,TRBJ2-3,NA
CASRPGLAGTGELFF,TRBV28,TRBJ2-2,few
CASSPTGDGIEAFF,TRBV5-1,TRBJ1-1,few
CASSYSGVAAFF,TRBV6-2/TRBV6-3,TRBJ1-1,NA
CATSRDGRTTNYGYTF,TRBV15,TRBJ1-2,NA
CASSRLQGTGANVLTF,TRBV18,TRBJ2-6,NA
CASSLGGSTYEQYF,TRBV11-2,TRBJ2-7,few
CSARGRAASSYEQYF,TRBV20-1,TRBJ2-7,few
CASSQSDRDEKLFF,TRBV4-1,TRBJ1-4,NA
CSVGGRGETQYF,TRBV29-1,TRBJ2-5,few
CASSRDRGPETEAFF,TRBV18,TRBJ1-1,few
CASSYRGGGNTGELFF,TRBV6-5,TRBJ2-2,NA
CASGKNEQFF,TRBV4-1,TRBJ2-1,few
CASSPGQNEQYF,TRBV6-5,TRBJ2-7,few
CATSTGAYEQYF,TRBV15,TRBJ2-7,NA